This TCR beta chain came from a study of blood T cell repertoires in COVID-19. The junction had 3 bases not matched to a gene; V was cut back by 1 base and J by 4 bases. From germline, CDR1 is MDHEN and CDR2 SYDVKM. CDR3 length: 14 residues. Categorization into cohorts depended on clinical history that participants reported. Sequencing used immunoSEQ multiplex PCR; TCRdb keeps in-frame clones, though not all of them. The sample lists some 250,000 clones; around 89% were seen once. The receptor was derived from a man between 40 and 49 years old who had recovered from COVID-19. The sequencing sample was made of PBMCs or T cells enriched from blood (not recorded which). This sequence joins TRBV28 and TRBJ2-7; 8 bases are shared with TRBD1. The CDR3 sequence: CASSLSGGNYEQYF. The CDR3 nucleotides are TGTGCCAGCAGTTTATCAGGGGGCAATTACGAGCAGTACTTC.